This record concerns one T cell receptor (beta chain) sequence. Which antigen it targets is not known. No base-level quality is on record; no much larger clone is a single base apart. In the prospective study, participants were roughly 18 to 100 years old, resided in 25 or so geographic areas of the United States, and were enrolled through a virtual design. Cohort assignment in the prospective study relied on participant-reported clinical history from a screening survey and a study questionnaire. Exposed participants had been in contact, within 2 weeks of entering the study, with a person who had a PCR-confirmed or clinician-diagnosed case of COVID-19. In the prospective study, mobile phlebotomists collected whole blood, serum and a nasopharyngeal or oropharyngeal swab from each participant. Participants in the prospective study had the option to provide additional blood draws and questionnaires over a roughly 2-month period. Before DNA extraction, blood samples from the prospective study were shipped at room temperature or frozen.

The record originates from a study of blood T cell repertoires in COVID-19 (dated by TCRdb to the early 2020s). Concerning the study at large: Samples covering the acute and convalescent phases of COVID-19 were provided by collaborators in the United States, Italy and Spain. The material from the prospective study consisted of cDNA or gDNA derived from T cells, B-cell-depleted T cells, or PBMCs. Subjects who had been exposed to COVID-19, were actively infected with it, or had recovered from it provided the deeply sampled blood TCRbeta repertoires that made up the dataset. The repertoires were released in a freely available public database intended as a resource for research on the immune response to SARS-CoV-2. Samples were obtained from the ongoing ImmuneRACE study (first 160 participants) and from some 1,300 subjects provided by 6 global collaborators. The sample metadata nearly always contained a de-identified subject ID, COVID-19 status, age in years and sex. Where available, HLA class I and class II types were taken from metadata supplied by the sample provider and were not determined by assay-based typing. The paper as a whole reports these results and caveats: Clinical and demographic metadata were provided uncurated, with the amount varying by source and participant.

Including the terminal cysteine and phenylalanine, the CDR3 comprises 17 residues. Only the CDR3 DNA is retained, 51 bases long and in frame from the first base. CDR1 and CDR2, per the germline V gene (reference sequence), are LNHDA and SQIVND. V has 5 bases trimmed and J has 0 bases trimmed; junction bases matching no gene number 8. The immunoSEQ Assay, a bias-controlled multiplex PCR, was used to amplify TCRbeta CDR3 regions from genomic DNA. On the authors' methods: Within the assay, amplification of reference gene primers was used to estimate how many nucleated cells each sample contained. To quantify the absolute abundance of each unique TCRbeta CDR3 rearrangement, sequence reads were collapsed and filtered. Productive Simpson clonality was computed per sample as the square root of Simpson's diversity index over productive rearrangements. Sourced from immuneACCESS, this table was stored by TCRdb with only in-frame sequences that have V and J called. A share of the clones is absent; for the studies checked, an unresolved V gene accounts for under half, and the remainder has no known explanation. V and J calls and clone size follow that table, whereas D and trimming were derived from the DNA. This sample comprises 130,000 to 150,000 clones, around 90% of them detected only once. Roughly 4% of the sample rests with the top ten.

This TCR came from a woman in her thirties or forties who had been exposed to COVID-19. The sample was PBMCs or T cells enriched from blood (not recorded which). The rearrangement joined TRBV19 to TRBJ1-3, with 9 bases matching TRBD1. CDR3 protein: CASSEYRGQSSGNTIYF. The nucleotide sequence is given as TGTGCCAGTAGTGAGTACAGGGGGCAAAGCTCTGGAAACACCATATATTTT.